The present TCR beta chain was sequenced within a study of shared clonotypes between healthy human individuals (dated by TCRdb to about 2020). Concerning the study at large: A few men and a couple of women, aged 18 to 49 years, made up the cohort. For each donor, CD4 naive and CD4 memory were each run on three plates, CD8 naive on two plates, and CD8 memory on one plate. The study deeply sequenced blood TCR repertoires of about 5 healthy adults to estimate repertoire size and the extent of clonotype sharing between individuals. To increase sequencing depth and limit assay-specific biases, different laboratories used diverse techniques to prepare libraries and sequence TCR repertoires. Each donor's leukapheresis produced roughly between roughly 0.85 and 9.5 billion PBMCs. The paper's findings and limits, for the study overall: Compared with non-shared clonotypes, clonotypes shared by all four sorted-subset donors had higher generation probabilities. Sampling was restricted to blood, and TCR repertoires in tissue are likely to differ from TCR repertoires in blood. Because the study included a small number of donors, the genetic and exposure-history diversity represented was limited. Naive subsets generally had larger estimated clonotype richness than memory subsets. Rarefaction of sorted-subset datasets indicated incomplete sequencing despite the large sequencing depth. Based on pairwise subsampling, the degree of clonotype sharing among donors was expected to be affected by sequencing depth. Roughly 5.2% of naive CD4, 3.5% of naive CD8, approximately 2% of memory CD4, and about 0.4% of memory CD8 clonotypes were shared across four donors.

A word on this clone: No antigen is known for it. Base-call qualities are not available, and no considerably larger clone is one nucleotide away.

Using the deep immunoSEQ assay, TCR CDR3 regions were amplified from genomic DNA by multiplex PCR. Extracted genomic DNA from each cell subset was spread evenly across all wells of several immunoSEQ 96-well plates, with each plate serving as a replicate. For sorted subsets, each replicate PCR was loaded with roughly 200 ng genomic DNA, equivalent to 25,000 to 35,000 T cell genomes. The purified libraries were quantified using a Qubit 3.0 fluorometer, sized with a Bioanalyzer 2100, and then quantified again using the KAPA Library Quantification kit. A separate single-read 150-cycle Illumina NextSeq 550 flow cell was used to sequence each immunoSEQ 96-well plate. Under the source paper's analysis protocol: Because the immunoSEQ output held only junctional sequences and lacked quality scores, the filtering could not match the filtering applied to full-length reads. To assign V/J genes and CDR3, sequences were annotated against IMGT germline references using PyIR, a Python wrapper for IgBLAST v1.9. Reads were removed for weak V/J assignments (E-value above 1e-6), missing CDR3, stop codons, out-of-frame junctions, or ambiguous translated residues. V3J clonotypes were defined by identical inferred V gene, J gene, and CDR3 amino acid sequence. The percentage overlap between two repertoires was calculated by dividing the number of shared unique clonotypes by the size of the smaller repertoire. RTK rarefaction, the Chao1 estimator, and Recon v2.1 estimates of unobserved clonotypes were used to assess repertoire richness. Generation probabilities for all TCRbeta clonotypes obtained by the gDNA method from a handful of donors were computed using OLGA. Sourced from immuneACCESS, this table was stored by TCRdb with only in-frame sequences that have V and J called. A share of the clones is absent; for the studies checked, an unresolved V gene accounts for under half, and the remainder has no known explanation. V and J calls and clone size are copied from that table; D and trimming were computed from the DNA. The sample data list approximately 1.9 million clones, and 85% to 95% of these were observed just once. Clones ranked in the top ten supply approximately 1.6% of the sample.

The CDR3, from cysteine to phenylalanine, totals 14 residues. The entry retains the CDR3 DNA only, 42 bases that are in frame from base 1. V is cut by 3 bases and J by 4 bases, and the space between the germline ends is 11 bases. CDR1 is given as MNHEY and CDR2 as SMNVEV, both from the germline V gene (reference sequence). CD8 naive samples were obtained by positive selection for CCR7 among CD45RO-negative cells, yielding a CD45RA+CCR7+ population from which TemRA cells were excluded. Donors were healthy HIV-negative adults with no recently reported acute infections or vaccinations. All donors were Caucasian adults living in Nashville, Tennessee, USA. Blood was collected by leukapheresis, and PBMCs were isolated by Ficoll-Histopaque density gradient centrifugation and then cryopreserved in liquid nitrogen vapor phase. Analytical flow cytometry was used to check the purity and quantity of each magnetically sorted T cell population. From each sorted fraction, genomic DNA was isolated and quantified by UV absorbance on a Nanodrop 2000c.

The specimen sequenced was naive CD8+ T cells from PBMCs. The sample's cell subset or site label, decoded: CD45RA+CCR7+. The sequence came from a man aged 18-30 years in good health. Some clones in this sample may be carry-over from other donors' samples. The chain employs TRBV27 and TRBJ2-3; the D gene cannot be named for sure. Read as DNA, the sequence is TGTGCCAGCAGTTTGTTGACAAGACCAGATACGCAGTATTTT. Translated, this gives CASSLLTRPDTQYF.